A single sample gave rise to the 15 T cell receptor beta chains below, sequenced in a study of shared clonotypes between healthy human individuals. Sequenced by immunoSEQ multiplex PCR; TCRdb stores in-frame clones only, minus some. The data hold 2 million to 2.5 million clones, with just over 90% observed a single time. What was sequenced was naive CD4+ T cells from PBMCs. The sample's subset: CD45RA+ positively selected. These receptors were obtained from a man aged 18 to 29 in good health. Some clones in this sample may be carry-over from other donors' samples.

The chain uses TRBV7-2 and TRBJ2-3; possibly TRBD2 for D (6 bases). V was pared by 0 bases and J by 9 bases, with 13 bases between. Germline values: CDR1 SGHTA, CDR2 FQGNSA. CDR3 size: 14 residues. CDR3 region: CASSLAVPGRTQYF. For the CDR3, the DNA is TGTGCCAGCAGCTTAGCGGTCCCAGGGAGGACGCAGTATTTT.

In its sample, this clone was seen once. J is TRBJ1-5 and V is TRBV27; the D is unclear. Looked up from germline, CDR1 is MNHEY and CDR2 is SMNVEV (reference sequence). Trimming stripped 1 base from V and 0 bases from J, with 7 bases between. CDR3 length: 15 residues. CDR3 loop: CASSLFAYSNQPQHF. CDR3 DNA: TGTGCCAGCAGTTTATTCGCTTATAGCAATCAGCCCCAGCATTTT.

The CDR3 reads CASSLRQFYTF. CDR3 in DNA: TGTGCCAGCAGTTTACGACAGTTCTACACCTTC. The rearrangement uses TRBV28 and TRBJ1-2; possible D gene TRBD1, 5 bases. Per the germline V gene, CDR1 is MDHEN and CDR2 is SYDVKM. The CDR3 extends over 11 amino acids. V lost 2 bases, J lost 10 bases, and 8 bases lay in between.

The genes are TRBV27 and TRBJ2-1, with TRBD2 matching 14 bases. This CDR3 has 17 amino acids. Germline CDR1 MNHEY, CDR2 SMNVEV (reference sequence). The V gene end was trimmed by 4 bases and the J gene end by 10 bases; junction bases not matched to a gene: 12. The CDR3 bases are TGTGCCAGCAGTTCAATTCGGACTAGCGGGAGGAAGGGGGAGCAGTTCTTC. This gives the protein CASSSIRTSGRKGEQFF.

This clone was detected only once. The J gene is TRBJ2-5, the V gene TRBV5-1; no firm D call. CDR1 SGHRS and CDR2 YFSETQ come from the germline V gene. Trimming removed 4 bases from V and 5 bases from J, with 15 bases in between. CDR3 length equals 14 residues. The CDR3 region is CASSPTQGWETQYF. The CDR3 coding sequence is TGCGCCAGCAGCCCGACCCAAGGTTGGGAGACCCAGTACTTC.

On this clone itself: Other DNA variants within this sample encode the same CDR3. This rearrangement joins TRBV29-1 to TRBJ2-7, with 11 bases fitting TRBD2. Trimming at V came to 6 bases and at J to 1 base, leaving 5 bases not matched to a gene. Germline CDR1 reads SQVTM; CDR2 reads ANQGSEA. This CDR3 spans 14 amino acids. CDR3 region: CSVAGTSGSYEQYF. CDR3 in DNA: TGCAGCGTAGCCGGGACTAGCGGTTCCTACGAGCAGTACTTC.

This clone showed up just once. The same CDR3 is also encoded by other DNA sequences in this sample. The genes are TRBV5-1 and TRBJ2-3; D gene unclear. Trimming took off 1 base at V and 5 bases at J, with 8 bases between the two ends. The germline gives CDR1 SGHRS, CDR2 YFSETQ. This CDR3 contains 13 residues. The CDR3 reads CASSLNPRDTQYF. In nucleotides, the CDR3 is TGCGCCAGCAGCTTGAACCCCAGAGATACGCAGTATTTT.

The chain has TRBV5-6 and TRBJ1-2, with TRBD1 as a possible D gene (6 bases). CDR3 length: 16 residues. CDR1 is SGHDT and CDR2 is YYEEEE in the germline V gene. Trimming stripped 0 bases from V and 7 bases from J, with 19 bases between. The CDR3 region is CASSLGGAASIGGYTF. CDR3 DNA: TGTGCCAGCAGCTTGGGGGGGGCAGCCTCCATTGGTGGCTACACCTTC.

The rearrangement joins TRBV6-1 to TRBJ1-4; 7 bases fit TRBD1. Unmatched junction bases numbered 6, after V lost 6 bases and J lost 5 bases. The V gene's germline CDR1 is MNHNS and CDR2 SASEGT. The CDR3 consists of 14 residues. The CDR3 sequence: CASRWGQSNEKLFF. For the CDR3, the DNA is TGTGCCAGCAGATGGGGACAGTCGAATGAAAAACTGTTTTTT.

As for this clone: Other DNA sequences in the same sample also yield this CDR3. CDR3 sequence (DNA): TGTGCCAGCTCCCTTACACGGGGCTACGAGCAGTACTTC. Translating it yields CASSLTRGYEQYF. V usage is TRBV7-3 and J usage is TRBJ2-7; TRBD2 might be the D (5 bases). The CDR3 spans 13 residues. The V end lost 8 bases, the J end lost 3 bases, and 14 bases lay between the germline ends. The germline CDR1 and CDR2 sequences are SGHTA and FQGTGA.

This chain joins TRBV6-4 and TRBJ2-3; 9 bases match TRBD1. Germline CDR1 MRHNA, CDR2 SNTAGT. The V gene end was trimmed by 7 bases and the J gene end by 3 bases; junction bases not matched to a gene: 2. This CDR3 has 13 residues. The CDR3: CASKDRGTDTQYF. CDR3 nucleotides: TGTGCCAGCAAGGACAGGGGTACAGATACGCAGTATTTT.

The V gene is TRBV2, the J gene TRBJ1-5; no clear D gene. The ends were cut back, 5 bases at V and 0 bases at J, with 8 bases in the middle. The germline gives CDR1 SNHLY, CDR2 FYNNEI. This CDR3 has 14 amino acids. CDR3 in amino acids: CASSYDGSNQPQHF. The DNA of the CDR3 is TGTGCCAGCAGTTACGACGGTAGCAATCAGCCCCAGCATTTT.

With regard to this clone: Additional DNA sequences in this sample encode the identical CDR3. The rearrangement joins TRBV12-5 to TRBJ1-2; D gene ambiguous. V lost 1 base and J 5 bases, leaving 5 bases between the germline ends. The CDR3 extends over 12 amino acids. Germline values: CDR1 LGHNT, CDR2 FRNRAP. CDR3 sequence reads: CASGLDGYGYTF. The CDR3 nucleotides are TGTGCTAGTGGTTTGGATGGGTATGGCTACACCTTC.

This chain uses TRBV5-1 with TRBJ1-2; D call uncertain. There are 14 residues in the CDR3. The V end was cut by 0 bases, the J end by 6 bases, with 12 bases between. Germline V lookup: CDR1 SGHRS, CDR2 YFSETQ. The CDR3 coding sequence is TGCGCCAGCAGCTTGGGTCCGGCGGGGAATGGCTACACCTTC. Amino acid sequence: CASSLGPAGNGYTF.

This clone appeared a single time. The genes are TRBV5-1 and TRBJ2-5; 14 nucleotides match TRBD2. Germline lookup yields CDR1 SGHRS and CDR2 YFSETQ. The length of the CDR3 is 18 residues. Trimming at V came to 4 bases and at J to 4 bases, leaving 12 bases not matched to a gene. In DNA, the CDR3 is TGCGCCAGCAGCGGGACTAGCGGGAGATCGGTATCATTAGAGACCCAGTACTTC. This gives the protein CASSGTSGRSVSLETQYF.